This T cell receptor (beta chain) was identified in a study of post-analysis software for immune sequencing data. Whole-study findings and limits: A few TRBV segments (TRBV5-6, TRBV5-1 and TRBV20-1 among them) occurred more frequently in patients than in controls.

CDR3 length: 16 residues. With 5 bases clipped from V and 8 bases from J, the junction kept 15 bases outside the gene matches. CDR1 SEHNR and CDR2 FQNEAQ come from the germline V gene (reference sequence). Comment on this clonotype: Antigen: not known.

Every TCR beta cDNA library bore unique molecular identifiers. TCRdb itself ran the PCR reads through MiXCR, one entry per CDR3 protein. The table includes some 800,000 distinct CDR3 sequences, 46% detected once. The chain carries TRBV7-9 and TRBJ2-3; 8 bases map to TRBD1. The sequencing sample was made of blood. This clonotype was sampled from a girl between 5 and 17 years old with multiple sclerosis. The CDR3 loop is CASSGSRTGRLGTQYF. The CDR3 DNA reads TGTGCCAGCAGCGGATCCAGGACAGGGAGGTTGGGTACGCAGTATTTT.